This T cell receptor beta chain derives from a study of cytomegalovirus exposure and HLA in healthy donors. Study as a whole: The Caucasian-associated ancestry cluster contained roughly four fifths of the approximately 390 genotyped donors.

CDR1 is MNHEY, CDR2 SVGAGI, per germline. V lost 6 bases and J 4 bases, leaving 18 bases between the germline ends. CDR3 length equals 15 residues. General study results and limits: Sequencing depth across donors, presence/absence analyses assumed, was roughly uniform. The later analysis indicated that the majority of CMV-associated TCR beta chains appeared HLA-restricted.

PCR involved 60 Vbeta and 13 Jbeta primers. Here immunoSEQ multiplex PCR was the method, and the copy in TCRdb shows in-frame clones only, minus some. The table for this sample gives 70,000 to 80,000 clones. As to this clone: The antigen is undetermined.

The chain joins TRBV6-5 to TRBJ2-5, with D possibly TRBD1 on 8 matching bases. The sequencing input was PBMCs. The receptor was derived from a man between 35 and 55 years old in good health and CMV-seronegative. CDR3 nucleotide sequence: TGTGCCAGCAGAATCGGACAGGGCGGGGGAGAGACCCAGTACTTC. As protein: CASRIGQGGGETQYF.